Shown below are 19 T cell receptor beta chains from a single sample sequenced in a study of OX40 agonist ivuxolimab in advanced cancers. Data came from immunoSEQ multiplex PCR; TCRdb stores just in-frame clones and leaves some out. The profile shows about 13,000 clones, around two thirds of them singletons. Sequences were derived from CD4+ or CD8+ T cells sorted from blood, sampled in a trial of the OX40 agonist ivuxolimab. The source of these receptors is an adult with an advanced solid tumor such as melanoma, head and neck, liver or kidney cancer.

The rearrangement uses TRBV7-9 and TRBJ2-1, with 9 bases fitting TRBD2. V lost 1 base and J lost 3; bases outside the gene matches: 4. The length of the CDR3 is 16 residues. Per germline, CDR1 SEHNR and CDR2 FQNEAQ (reference sequence). The CDR3 region is CASSLVGSGGYNEQFF. CDR3 coding DNA: TGTGCCAGCAGCTTAGTTGGTAGCGGGGGCTACAATGAGCAGTTCTTC.

This clone is termed medium-sized. This chain links TRBV6-4 with TRBJ2-1; TRBD1 might be the D (6 bases). Germline lookup yields CDR1 MRHNA and CDR2 SNTAGT. The V end lost 2 bases, the J end lost 5 bases, and 7 bases lay between the germline ends. The CDR3 is 13 residues long. CDR3 amino acids: CASSDRDNNEQFF. The CDR3 DNA is TGTGCCAGCAGTGACCGGGACAACAATGAGCAGTTCTTC.

The chain employs TRBV6-1 and TRBJ2-7; D remains ambiguous. This CDR3 is 11 amino acids long. Germline assignment: CDR1 MNHNS and CDR2 SASEGT. With 6 bases removed from V and 3 bases from J, the gap between germline ends came to 6 bases. The CDR3 region has the DNA TGTGCCAGCAGGGATATCTACGAGCAGTACTTC. This sequence encodes CASRDIYEQYF.

This clone was observed a few times. V is TRBV6-4 and J is TRBJ2-3; D unresolved. V was trimmed by 0 bases and J by 0 bases, leaving 4 bases between them. The CDR3 extends over 14 amino acids. Per the germline V gene, CDR1 is MRHNA and CDR2 is SNTAGT. This CDR3 reads CASSDSTSTDTQYF. CDR3 coding DNA: TGTGCCAGCAGTGACTCGACTAGCACAGATACGCAGTATTTT.

The chain links TRBV19 to TRBJ2-7; D is unclear. The CDR3 is made up of 11 amino acids. Germline loops: CDR1 LNHDA, CDR2 SQIVND (reference sequence). V was cut by 3 bases and J by 4 bases, with 4 bases left in between. The DNA for the CDR3 is TGTGCCAGTAGTATTGGGTACGAGCAGTACTTC. It yields the protein CASSIGYEQYF.

The chain uses TRBV6-5 and TRBJ1-1; tentatively, D is TRBD1 (5 bases). There are 13 residues in the CDR3. With 5 bases removed from V and 4 bases from J, the gap between germline ends came to 11 bases. Per the germline V gene, CDR1 is MNHEY and CDR2 is SVGAGI. The CDR3 nucleotides read TGTGCCAGCAGTGTCGGGGGGATCACTGAAGCTTTCTTT. It translates to CASSVGGITEAFF.

V gene TRBV19 combines with J gene TRBJ1-5; 7 bases agree with TRBD1. This CDR3 has 13 amino acids. V lost 8 bases, J lost 4 bases, and 5 bases stayed unmatched. Germline lookup yields CDR1 LNHDA and CDR2 SQIVND (reference sequence). Here the CDR3 reads CASGTVRNQPQHF. The CDR3 nucleotides are TGTGCCAGTGGGACAGTTCGAAATCAGCCCCAGCATTTT.

There are a few counts of this clone. V and J are TRBV2 and TRBJ2-5; 8 bases align to TRBD1. Germline CDR1 is SNHLY and CDR2 is FYNNEI. Trimming cost V 7 bases and J 5 bases; bases outside gene matches: 15. The CDR3 covers 16 residues. The CDR3 DNA is TGTGCCAGCATCCACTTTCTGGACAGGGTATTGGAGACCCAGTACTTC. Translating gives CASIHFLDRVLETQYF.

This clone was seen more than once but under ten times. The chain couples TRBV19 to TRBJ1-1, with D maybe TRBD1 (5 bases). The germline CDR1 and CDR2 sequences are LNHDA and SQIVND (reference sequence). This CDR3 has 14 residues. Trimming removed 2 bases from V and 1 base from J, with 8 bases in between. The CDR3 reads CASSITGGNTEAFF. The DNA of the CDR3 is TGTGCCAGTAGTATAACCGGGGGGAACACTGAAGCTTTCTTT.

The genes are TRBV27 and TRBJ1-1; unclear D gene. Trimming stripped 4 bases from V and 1 base from J, with 7 bases between. CDR3 length: 13 amino acids. From germline, CDR1 is MNHEY and CDR2 SMNVEV (reference sequence). Here the CDR3 reads CASSSNTNTEAFF. The CDR3, as DNA: TGTGCCAGCAGTTCAAATACGAACACTGAAGCTTTCTTT.

This chain connects TRBV2 to TRBJ1-4; D not certain. The CDR3 has 14 amino acids. With 3 bases removed from V and 4 bases from J, the gap between germline ends came to 9 bases. Per the germline V gene, CDR1 is SNHLY and CDR2 is FYNNEI. The CDR3 loop is CASSDWADNEKLFF. In DNA form, the CDR3 reads TGTGCCAGCAGTGACTGGGCGGATAATGAAAAACTGTTTTTT.

V usage is TRBV11-2 and J usage is TRBJ2-7, with D possibly called TRBD1 or TRBD2 (6 bases each). Trimming shortened V by 6 bases and J by 4 bases, and 16 bases separated the two germline ends. This CDR3 spans 14 amino acids. In germline, CDR1 is SGHAT, CDR2 FQNNGV. CDR3 nucleotide sequence: TGTGCCAGCAGTGTTCTGCAGGGGAGGTACGAGCAGTACTTC. Amino acids: CASSVLQGRYEQYF.

This clone was counted only a few times. The J gene is TRBJ2-1, the V gene TRBV30, with TRBD2 as a possible D gene (5 bases). The germline gives CDR1 GTSNPN, CDR2 SVGIG (reference sequence). This CDR3 is 13 amino acids long. V lost 3 bases and J lost 4, with 10 bases in between. CDR3 nucleotide sequence: TGTGCCTGGAGCGGTCGCGGGTACAATGAGCAGTTCTTC. It yields the protein CAWSGRGYNEQFF.

Sample share makes this clone medium-sized. This chain links TRBV5-4 with TRBJ1-2; TRBD1 matches 9 bases. Germline CDR1 SGHNT, CDR2 YYREEE (reference sequence). This CDR3 comprises 18 residues. J lost 3 bases, V lost 2 bases, and 14 bases had no gene match. CDR3 loop: CASSFGTGLEVGDYGYTF. The CDR3 DNA sequence: TGTGCCAGCAGCTTTGGGACAGGGTTAGAGGTGGGCGACTATGGCTACACCTTC. Using reference TRBV5-4 and TRBJ1-2 for the parts outside the CDR3, the full variable domain is ETGVTQSPTHLIKTRGQQVTLRCSSQSGHNTVSWYQQALGQGPQFIFQYYREEENGRGNFPPRFSGLQFPNYSSELNVNALELDDSALYLCASSFGTGLEVGDYGYTFGSGTRLTVV.

V gene TRBV7-3 combines with J gene TRBJ2-3; D is perhaps TRBD1 (5 bases). This CDR3 region has 15 residues. V was cut by 2 bases and J by 3 bases, with 12 bases left in between. Germline lookup yields CDR1 SGHTA and CDR2 FQGTGA. CDR3 residues: CASSLVGHTTDTQYF. In DNA form, the CDR3 reads TGTGCCAGCAGCTTAGTCGGACACACGACAGATACGCAGTATTTT.

This chain connects TRBV6-1 to TRBJ2-1; D may be TRBD1 or TRBD2 (5 bases each). The germline V and J ends were trimmed by 6 bases and 1 base, with 13 bases remaining between them. The CDR3 covers 15 residues. CDR1 is MNHNS, CDR2 SASEGT, per germline. The CDR3 region has the DNA TGTGCCAGCAGACCCGGGACCGTTTCCTACAATGAGCAGTTCTTC. Encoded protein: CASRPGTVSYNEQFF.

The CDR3 protein is CASSQDPGGALTGELFF. CDR3 DNA: TGTGCCAGCAGCCAAGACCCGGGGGGGGCACTCACCGGGGAGCTGTTTTTT. V and J are TRBV7-3 and TRBJ2-2; 8 positions agree with TRBD2. Germline values: CDR1 SGHTA, CDR2 FQGTGA. The junction had 12 bases not matched to a gene; V was cut back by 5 bases and J by 4 bases. The CDR3 is 17 amino acids.

V gene TRBV6-5 combines with J gene TRBJ2-1; 11 bases align to TRBD2. With V trimmed by 7 bases and J by 8 bases, 7 bases remained unmatched. The germline gives CDR1 MNHEY, CDR2 SVGAGI. This CDR3 comprises 14 residues. The DNA for the CDR3 is TGTGCCAGCAATAGCGGGAGGGTGAGCGATGAGCAGTTCTTC. It is translated as CASNSGRVSDEQFF.

V gene TRBV6-5 combines with J gene TRBJ2-2; D gene unclear. CDR1 is MNHEY and CDR2 is SVGAGI in the germline V gene. V dropped 6 bases and J dropped 1 base, with 12 bases sitting between them. The CDR3 length is 15 residues. CDR3 sequence: CASSPRSGNTGELFF. In DNA, the CDR3 is TGTGCCAGCAGCCCGAGATCGGGGAACACCGGGGAGCTGTTTTTT.